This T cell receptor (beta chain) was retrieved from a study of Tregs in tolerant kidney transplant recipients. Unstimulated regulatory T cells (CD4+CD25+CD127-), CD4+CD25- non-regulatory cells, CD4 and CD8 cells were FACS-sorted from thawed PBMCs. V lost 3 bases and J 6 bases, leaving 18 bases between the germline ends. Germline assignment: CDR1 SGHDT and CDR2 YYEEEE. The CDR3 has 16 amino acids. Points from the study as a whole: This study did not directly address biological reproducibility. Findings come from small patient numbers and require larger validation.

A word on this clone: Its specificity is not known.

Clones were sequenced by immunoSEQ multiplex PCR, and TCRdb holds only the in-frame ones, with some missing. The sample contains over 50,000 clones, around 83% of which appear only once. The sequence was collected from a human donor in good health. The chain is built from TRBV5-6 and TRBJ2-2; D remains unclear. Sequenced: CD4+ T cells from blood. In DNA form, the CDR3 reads TGTGCCAGCAGCTCTACCCACGGAGTGACACCCGGGGAGCTGTTTTTT. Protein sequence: CASSSTHGVTPGELFF.